The clone carrying this T cell receptor beta chain was seen a single time. Its antigen is unknown. The data were taken from a study of response to subunit inactivated influenza vaccine. Study-wide points: New T cells are recruited in small numbers by each seasonal influenza vaccination, according to the authors' suggestion.

TCRdb analysed the RT-PCR reads with MiXCR anew, one entry per CDR3 protein. The table lists approximately 160,000 distinct CDR3 sequences, about 11% of them singletons. This material consisted of CD8+ T cells sorted from PBMCs, taken less than 30 months after vaccination. The receptor comes from a man aged 50 to 69 who received an inactivated influenza vaccine.

CDR3 residues: CASRGQGRMGPDTQYF. CDR3 DNA sequence: TGTGCCAGCAGGGGACAGGGGAGAATGGGACCAGATACGCAGTATTTT. This chain joins TRBV7-9 and TRBJ2-3; 10 bases fit TRBD1. Germline lookup yields CDR1 SEHNR and CDR2 FQNEAQ (reference sequence). The CDR3 consists of 16 residues. V was pared by 6 bases and J by 4 bases, with 10 bases of the junction left unmatched.